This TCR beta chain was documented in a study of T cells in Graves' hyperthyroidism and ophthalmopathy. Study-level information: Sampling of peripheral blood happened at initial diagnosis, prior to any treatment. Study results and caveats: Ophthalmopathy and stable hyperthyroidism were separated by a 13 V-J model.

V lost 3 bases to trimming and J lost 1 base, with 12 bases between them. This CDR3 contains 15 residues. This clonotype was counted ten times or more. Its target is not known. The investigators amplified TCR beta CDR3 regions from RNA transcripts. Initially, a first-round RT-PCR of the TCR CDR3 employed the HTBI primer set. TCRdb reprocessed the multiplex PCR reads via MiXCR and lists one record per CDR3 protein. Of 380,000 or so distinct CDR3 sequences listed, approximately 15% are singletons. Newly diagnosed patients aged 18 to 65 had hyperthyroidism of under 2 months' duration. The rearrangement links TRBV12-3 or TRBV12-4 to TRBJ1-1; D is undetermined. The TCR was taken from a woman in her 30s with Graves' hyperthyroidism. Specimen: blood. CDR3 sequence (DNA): TGTGCCAGCAGTTTGGGCCTTAGAACGAACACTGAAGCTTTCTTT. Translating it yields CASSLGLRTNTEAFF.